This T cell receptor (beta chain) was retrieved from a study of cytomegalovirus exposure and HLA in healthy donors listed by TCRdb under 2017. About the investigation overall: The 666 repertoires of the first cohort and the 120 or so validation repertoires were produced on the same platform, according to a later analysis. Besides the first cohort of 550 to 750 subjects, a separate validation cohort made up of around 120 different subjects was used. The study combined high-throughput TCR immunosequencing, statistical association of individual TCRs with disease status, and machine learning to predict cytomegalovirus infection status. The study aimed to test whether cataloging public T cell receptors could reveal signatures of past pathogen exposure. General conclusions and limits of the study: In a later analysis, TCRs clustered in the first cohort were found to also tend to co-occur in the 130 or so validation repertoires, with 85% to 95% of cluster scores above 0. Three of the identified cytomegalovirus-associated TCR beta chains were confirmed in vitro to be specific for cytomegalovirus antigens. The classifier was reported to diagnose cytomegalovirus status with high specificity and sensitivity in both the original and validation cohorts. Across donors, most TCR sequences were observed very rarely, whereas some public TCRs were present in many individuals. All 110 or so repertoires were used to score co-occurrence in the validation cohort in a later analysis, because that analysis had no HLA typing for the cohort. The study gave a list of some 150 TCR beta chains associated with cytomegalovirus. It was suggested by the authors that the approach could potentially be generalized to other disease states and immunological phenotypes.

Concerning this clone: There is no known antigen for this receptor. Base-call qualities are not available, and no considerably larger clone is one nucleotide away.

The CDR3 has 12 amino acids, counting the end cysteine and phenylalanine. Here the CDR3 DNA is all that survives: 36 bases in frame from base 1. V has 6 bases trimmed and J has 12 bases trimmed; junction bases matching no gene number 9. CDR1 and CDR2 were assigned from the germline V gene as MNHEY and SVGAGI. Receptor amplification or capture employed the immunoSEQ multiplex PCR assay. In the source study's methods: A statistical classification framework was developed to diagnose cytomegalovirus status using the catalog of TCR beta chain sequences. Not all clones reach the TCRdb copy of this immuneACCESS table, which keeps in-frame sequences only. Checked studies attribute under half of the gap to unresolved V genes and leave the rest unexplained. Clone size and the V and J calls come from that table; the DNA yielded D and trimming. The sample profile shows around 300,000 clones; about 86% of them were found once. The leading ten clones occupy 1% of the sample.

The donors belonged to the validation cohort of about 120 subjects, which was separate from the approximately 700-subject first cohort. The rearrangement joined TRBV6-5 to TRBJ1-1, with 8 central nucleotides matching TRBD1. This TCR came from a woman aged 18-35 years in good health and CMV-seronegative. The sequenced sample was PBMCs. Here the CDR3 is given as CASRSPGGSSFF. The nucleotide sequence is given as TGTGCCAGCAGATCTCCAGGGGGCAGCTCTTTCTTT.